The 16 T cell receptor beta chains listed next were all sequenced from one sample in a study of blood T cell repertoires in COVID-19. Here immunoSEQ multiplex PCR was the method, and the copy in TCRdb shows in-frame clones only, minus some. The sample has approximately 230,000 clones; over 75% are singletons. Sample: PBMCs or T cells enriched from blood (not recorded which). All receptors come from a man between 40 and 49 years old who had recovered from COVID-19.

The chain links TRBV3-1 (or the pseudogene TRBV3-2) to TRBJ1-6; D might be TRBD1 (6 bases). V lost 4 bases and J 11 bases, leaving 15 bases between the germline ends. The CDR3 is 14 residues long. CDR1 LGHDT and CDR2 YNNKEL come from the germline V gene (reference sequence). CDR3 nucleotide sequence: TGTGCCAGCAGCCCCGGACAGCGGGGTACACCCCTCCACTTT. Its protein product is CASSPGQRGTPLHF.

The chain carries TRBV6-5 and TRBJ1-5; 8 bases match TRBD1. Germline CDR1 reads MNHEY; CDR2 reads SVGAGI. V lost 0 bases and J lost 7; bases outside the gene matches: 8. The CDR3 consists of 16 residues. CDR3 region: CASSYSRGQVDQPQHF. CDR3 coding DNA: TGTGCCAGCAGTTACTCCAGGGGACAGGTGGACCAGCCCCAGCATTTT.

The CDR3 here is CASRFPGTTNTGELFF. The CDR3, as DNA: TGTGCCAGCAGATTCCCCGGGACTACTAACACCGGGGAGCTGTTTTTT. The chain links TRBV27 to TRBJ2-2, with 7 nucleotides matching TRBD2. Germline V gene sequence: CDR1 MNHEY, CDR2 SMNVEV (reference sequence). V gave up 6 bases and J gave up 2 bases; unmatched junction bases: 9. The CDR3 contains 16 residues.

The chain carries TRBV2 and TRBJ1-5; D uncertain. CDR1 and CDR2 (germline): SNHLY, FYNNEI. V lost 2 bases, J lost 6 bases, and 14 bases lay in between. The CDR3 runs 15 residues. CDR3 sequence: CASSEQAGSFQPQHF. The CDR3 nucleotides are TGTGCCAGCAGTGAACAGGCGGGAAGTTTTCAGCCCCAGCATTTT.

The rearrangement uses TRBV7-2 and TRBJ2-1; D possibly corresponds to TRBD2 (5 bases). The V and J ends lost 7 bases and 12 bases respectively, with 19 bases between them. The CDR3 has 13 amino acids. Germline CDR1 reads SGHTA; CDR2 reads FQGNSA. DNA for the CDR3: TGTGCCAGCACCCCGGATGGAGGAGTGGGGCAGTTCTTC. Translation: CASTPDGGVGQFF.

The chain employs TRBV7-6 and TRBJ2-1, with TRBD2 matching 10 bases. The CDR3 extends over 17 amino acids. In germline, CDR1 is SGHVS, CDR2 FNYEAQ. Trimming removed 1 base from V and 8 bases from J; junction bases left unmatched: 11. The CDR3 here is CASSLEAGGWVGDEQFF. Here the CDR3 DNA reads TGTGCCAGCAGCTTAGAAGCGGGAGGGTGGGTAGGAGATGAGCAGTTCTTC.

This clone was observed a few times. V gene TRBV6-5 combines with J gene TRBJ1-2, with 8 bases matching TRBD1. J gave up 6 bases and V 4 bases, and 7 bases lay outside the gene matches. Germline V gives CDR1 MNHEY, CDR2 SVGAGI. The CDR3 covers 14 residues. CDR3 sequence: CASSSDRGAHGYTF. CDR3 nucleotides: TGTGCCAGCAGTTCAGACAGGGGAGCCCATGGCTACACCTTC.

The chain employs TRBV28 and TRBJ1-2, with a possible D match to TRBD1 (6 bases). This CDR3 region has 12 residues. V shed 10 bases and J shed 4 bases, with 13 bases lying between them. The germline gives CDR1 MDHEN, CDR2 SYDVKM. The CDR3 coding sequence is TGTGCCACGCGGGGGGCGGGCTATGGCTACACCTTC. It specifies CATRGAGYGYTF.

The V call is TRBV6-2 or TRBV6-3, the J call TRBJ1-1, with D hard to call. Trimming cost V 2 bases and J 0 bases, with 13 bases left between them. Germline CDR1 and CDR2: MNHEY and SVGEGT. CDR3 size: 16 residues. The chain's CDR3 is CASSYAASRMNTEAFF. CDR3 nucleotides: TGTGCCAGCAGTTACGCGGCGTCGAGGATGAACACTGAAGCTTTCTTT.

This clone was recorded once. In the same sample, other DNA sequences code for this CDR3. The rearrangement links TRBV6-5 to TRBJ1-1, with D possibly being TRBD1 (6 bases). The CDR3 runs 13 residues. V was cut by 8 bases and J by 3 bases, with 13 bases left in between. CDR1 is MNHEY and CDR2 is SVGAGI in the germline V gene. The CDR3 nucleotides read TGTGCCAGCTCACCCAGGGGAGACACTGAAGCTTTCTTT. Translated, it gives CASSPRGDTEAFF.

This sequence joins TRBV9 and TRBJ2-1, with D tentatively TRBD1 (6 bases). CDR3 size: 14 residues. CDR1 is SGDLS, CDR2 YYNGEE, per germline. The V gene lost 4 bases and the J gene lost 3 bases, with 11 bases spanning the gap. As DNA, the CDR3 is TGTGCCAGCAGCCGCTTGGACAGCTACAATGAGCAGTTCTTC. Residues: CASSRLDSYNEQFF. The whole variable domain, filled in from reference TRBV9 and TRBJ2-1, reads DSGVTQTPKHLITATGQRVTLRCSPRSGDLSVYWYQQSLDQGLQFLIQYYNGEERAKGNILERFSAQQFPDLHSELNLSSLELGDSALYFCASSRLDSYNEQFFGPGTRLTVL.

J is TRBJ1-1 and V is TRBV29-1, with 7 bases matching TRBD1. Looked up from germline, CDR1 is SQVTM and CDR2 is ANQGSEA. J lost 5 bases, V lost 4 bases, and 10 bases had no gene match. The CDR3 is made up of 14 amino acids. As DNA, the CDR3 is TGCAGCGTTGGGATATGGGGACAGCTTACTGAAGCTTTCTTT. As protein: CSVGIWGQLTEAFF.

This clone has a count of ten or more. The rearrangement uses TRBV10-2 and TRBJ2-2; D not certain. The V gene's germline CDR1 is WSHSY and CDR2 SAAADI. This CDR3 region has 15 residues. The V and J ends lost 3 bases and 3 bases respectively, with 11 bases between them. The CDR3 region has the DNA TGCGCCAGCAGTGATGGCAGACAATACACCGGGGAGCTGTTTTTT. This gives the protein CASSDGRQYTGELFF.

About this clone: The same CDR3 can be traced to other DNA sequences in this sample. In DNA form, the CDR3 reads TGCAGTGCTCGGAGGGACTATGGCTACACCTTC. Protein sequence: CSARRDYGYTF. The chain combines TRBV20-1 with TRBJ1-2; D is unresolved. Germline CDR1 reads DFQATT; CDR2 reads SNEGSKA (reference sequence). The CDR3 has 11 amino acids. V was clipped by 5 bases and J by 3 bases, with 7 bases between them.

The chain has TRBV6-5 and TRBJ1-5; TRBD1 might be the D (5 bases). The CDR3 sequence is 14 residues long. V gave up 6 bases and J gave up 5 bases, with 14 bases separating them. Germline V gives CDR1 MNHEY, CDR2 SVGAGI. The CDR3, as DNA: TGTGCCAGCAGCCTCATTACAGGCCATCAGCCCCAGCATTTT. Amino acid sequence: CASSLITGHQPQHF.

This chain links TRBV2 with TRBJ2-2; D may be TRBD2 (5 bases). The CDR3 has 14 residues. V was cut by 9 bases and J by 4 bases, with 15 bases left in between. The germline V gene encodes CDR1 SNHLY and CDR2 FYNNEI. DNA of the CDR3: TGTGCCAGTGACACGTGGGAGTCCACCGGGGAGCTGTTTTTT. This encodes CASDTWESTGELFF.